These T cell receptor beta chains were read from a single sample in a study of Graves' ophthalmopathy and Graves' hyperthyroidism. TCRdb itself ran the multiplex PCR reads through MiXCR, one entry per CDR3 protein. The sample lists 400,000 to 450,000 distinct CDR3 sequences; more than 20% were seen once. Sequenced sample: peripheral blood. The receptors originated from a woman under 30 with stable Graves' hyperthyroidism. Both conserved end residues are part of each CDR3. A D gene is named only where the DNA matches it firmly. Not every row has a clone size; where given, it reads once, few, many or a size class.

TRBJ2-2 . TRBV20-1 once TGCAGTGCTAGTCCTAGGACCTACACCGGGGAGCTGTTTTTT CSASPRTYTGELFF
TRBJ1-3 . TRBV19 many TGTGCCAGTAGACCTTCGTGGGGGAGCTCTGGAAACACCATATATTTT CASRPSWGSSGNTIYF
TRBJ2-4 TRBD2 TRBV6-2/TRBV6-3 . TGTGCCAGCAGGAAACTAGCGGGAGGATCGATATCAGTCAAAAACATTAAGTACTTC CASRKLAGGSISVKNIKYF
TRBJ2-7 TRBD1 TRBV7-9 many TGTGCCAGCAGCTCCGGGACAGTAGGAGCCGAGCAGTACTTC CASSSGTVGAEQYF
TRBJ1-1 . TRBV28 many TGTGCCAGCAGTCTCACCCTATCCGGACGGGACACTGAAGCTTTCTTT CASSLTLSGRDTEAFF
TRBJ2-7 . TRBV5-1 many TGCGCCAGCAGCCCGGGTCCCGAGTCCTACGAGCAGTACTTC CASSPGPESYEQYF
TRBJ1-1 . TRBV20-1 many TGCAGTGCTTCGACCGAACAGGAGCTGAACACTGAAGCTTTCTTT CSASTEQELNTEAFF
TRBJ1-1 . TRBV29-1 . TGCAGCGGAGACGCAACTCCAAATGAAGCTTTCTTT CSGDATPNEAFF
TRBJ2-5 . TRBV6-1 many TGTGCCAGCAGCCTTTCGAACGGACACCAAGAGACCCAGTACTTC CASSLSNGHQETQYF
TRBJ2-7 . TRBV6-5 . TGTGCCAGCAGTTACCGGACGGGACCTCAGTACTTC CASSYRTGPQYF
TRBJ2-7 TRBD1 TRBV7-2 many TGTGCCAGCAGCCAAAGGACAGGCCCATCCTACGAGCAGTACTTC CASSQRTGPSYEQYF
TRBJ1-1 TRBD1 TRBV2 . TGTGCCAGCAGGGGACAGGGGTCAACTGAAGCTTTCTTT CASRGQGSTEAFF
TRBJ1-1 . TRBV12-3/TRBV12-4 many TGTGCCAGCAGCCCGAGGGGGAATGAAGCTTTCTTT CASSPRGNEAFF
TRBJ1-1 TRBD1 TRBV25-1 many TGTGCCAGCAGTACGGGACAGGGGCGCGAAAACCTTGAAGCTTTCTTT CASSTGQGRENLEAFF
TRBJ1-1 . TRBV30 many TGTGCCTGGATGGCTGCAGGGCTCACTGAAGCTTTCTTT CAWMAAGLTEAFF
TRBJ2-7 TRBD2 TRBV20-1 . TGCAGTGCTAGAGATCGCGAAGCCTCGGGGGGGAACTTC CSARDREASGGNF
TRBJ2-7 . TRBV6-5 . TGTGCCAGCAGTTCCTACTACGCCAACTACGAGCAGTACTTC CASSSYYANYEQYF
TRBJ1-2 . TRBV6-5 . TGTGCCAGCAGTTTCGAACCTTCCCGAGGCTACACCTTC CASSFEPSRGYTF
TRBJ1-2 . TRBV12-3/TRBV12-4 many TGTGCCAGCAGGCAAGGCAGGGTGGGCTATGGCTACACCTTC CASRQGRVGYGYTF
TRBJ2-2 . TRBV5-1 few TGCGCCAGCAGCTTGGAAGGACGGGCTTACACCGGGGAGCTGTTTTTT CASSLEGRAYTGELFF
TRBJ2-2 TRBD1 TRBV10-3 . TGTGCCTCACTCCACCCCGGACAGGGGAACACCGGGGAGCTGTTTTTT CASLHPGQGNTGELFF
TRBJ2-5 TRBD2 TRBV19 many TGTGCCAGTAGCCAGCGGGAGGGTAGGGAGACCCAGTACTTC CASSQREGRETQYF
TRBJ1-2 TRBD1 TRBV3-1 many TGTGCCAGCAGCCGAGGAGCACGGGACAGGGGTTCTGGCTACACCTTC CASSRGARDRGSGYTF
TRBJ1-1 . TRBV2 many TGTGCCAGCATCCAGACCGGGGGCACTGAAGCTTTCTTT CASIQTGGTEAFF
TRBJ2-7 TRBD1 TRBV27 many TGTGCCAGCAGTTTTACAGGGGGCATGTACGAGCAGTACTTC CASSFTGGMYEQYF
TRBJ2-7 TRBD1 TRBV7-3 . TGTGCCAGCAGCTTCTCCAGGACAGGGGAGCAGTACTTC CASSFSRTGEQYF
TRBJ2-7 . TRBV20-1 many TGCAGTGCTAGCCAGAATAGCGCGATATACGAGCAGTACTTC CSASQNSAIYEQYF
TRBJ1-1 . TRBV30 . TGTGCCCGTACAGGGAGGGGCGGCACTGAAGCTTTCTTT CARTGRGGTEAFF
TRBJ2-5 TRBD1 TRBV2 many TGTGCCAGCACTCCCGGGACAGTAGAGACCCAGTACTTC CASTPGTVETQYF
TRBJ2-7 . TRBV3-1 many TGTGCCAGCAGCCTACAGGGCAAGCAGTACTTC CASSLQGKQYF
TRBJ1-2 TRBD1 TRBV7-9 many TGTGCCAGCACCAGACAGGGGACTAACTATGGCTACACCTTC CASTRQGTNYGYTF
TRBJ2-5 TRBD1 TRBV15 . TGTGCCACTGGAGAGGGACAGGTCCGGGAGACCCAGTACTTC CATGEGQVRETQYF
TRBJ2-7 . TRBV5-1 many TGCGCCAGCAGCTTGAAAGGGGGTACCCACGAGCAGTACTTC CASSLKGGTHEQYF
TRBJ2-2 . TRBV7-9 . TGTGCCAGCAGCTTCGGAGGGGCTAGGAACACCGGGGAGCTGTTTTTT CASSFGGARNTGELFF
TRBJ1-5 TRBD1 TRBV24-1 many TGTGCCACCAGTGGACAGGGGACAGATCAGCCCCAGCATTTT CATSGQGTDQPQHF
TRBJ1-2 . TRBV5-6 few TGTGCCAGCAGCACGACAGATATCTATGGCTACACCTTC CASSTTDIYGYTF
TRBJ2-7 . TRBV15 once TGTGCCACCAGCAGGAGTAGCTCCTACGAGCAGTACTTC CATSRSSSYEQYF
TRBJ1-2 . TRBV15 many TGTGCCACCAGCAGAGATCTCATGGAGATCTATGGCTACACCTTC CATSRDLMEIYGYTF